The source of this TCR beta chain is a study of Graves' ophthalmopathy and Graves' hyperthyroidism. The CDR3 is made up of 14 amino acids. The germline V gene encodes CDR1 ENHRY and CDR2 SYGVKD. Worth noting for this clonotype: The germline gene is not matched at one end of the junction; a read error may be the cause.

Amplification targeted the TCR beta CDR3 regions, with RNA transcripts as the source material. The library came from an HTBI-primed first-round RT-PCR and a second-round multiplex PCR. Each CDR3 protein gets one entry after TCRdb re-called the multiplex PCR reads with MiXCR. The sample records some 750,000 distinct CDR3 sequences, roughly 40% being singletons. The sample comprised peripheral blood. The rearrangement links TRBV10-3 to TRBJ1-1; a possible D gene is TRBD1 (5 bases). The TCR was taken from an adult man with Graves' ophthalmopathy. In DNA form, the CDR3 reads TGTGCCAGCAGTGAGGGGATAGCGAACACTGAAGCTTTCTTT. Its protein product is CASSEGIANTEAFF.